Each of the 31 T cell receptor beta chains below was sequenced from the same sample in a study of blood T cell repertoires in COVID-19. TCRdb's table, derived via immunoSEQ multiplex PCR, lists solely in-frame clones and lacks some. The sample lists 200,000 to 250,000 clones, around 90% occurring once. The sequenced sample consisted of PBMCs or T cells enriched from blood (not recorded which). The receptors shown here come from a young woman who had recovered from COVID-19.

This clone has only one observation. The rearrangement links TRBV4-1 to TRBJ2-3; D call uncertain. This CDR3 has 13 residues. CDR1 is MGHRA and CDR2 is YSYEKL in the germline V gene. The V end was cut by 2 bases, the J end by 4 bases, with 7 bases between. The CDR3 is CASSQPGSDTQYF. The CDR3 DNA follows: TGCGCCAGCAGCCAACCAGGATCAGATACGCAGTATTTT.

The chain combines TRBV6-6 with TRBJ2-2; 7 positions agree with TRBD2. The CDR3 contains 13 residues. The V gene end was trimmed by 8 bases and the J gene end by 6 bases; junction bases not matched to a gene: 6. Per germline, CDR1 MNHNY and CDR2 SVGAGI (reference sequence). In nucleotides, the CDR3 is TGTGCCAGCGGGCAGGGAGGGGCCGGGGAGCTGTTTTTT. Translating gives CASGQGGAGELFF.

The V gene is TRBV3-1 (or the pseudogene TRBV3-2), the J gene TRBJ1-4; D is perhaps TRBD1 (5 bases). V was pared by 0 bases and J by 0 bases, with 11 bases between. This CDR3 has 17 amino acids. Germline assignment: CDR1 LGHDT and CDR2 YNNKEL (reference sequence). This CDR3 reads CASSQEPGLATNEKLFF. The DNA of the CDR3 is TGTGCCAGCAGCCAAGAGCCGGGACTAGCAACTAATGAAAAACTGTTTTTT.

The chain links TRBV11-3 to TRBJ1-1, with a weak D call TRBD1 (5 bases). V lost 5 bases to trimming and J lost 8 bases, with 12 bases between them. CDR1 is SGHNT and CDR2 is YENEEA in the germline V gene. This CDR3 spans 12 amino acids. The DNA for the CDR3 is TGTGCCAGCAGCGCGTGGACATTGGAAGCTTTCTTT. Amino acid sequence: CASSAWTLEAFF.

This chain links TRBV15 with TRBJ2-7; TRBD1 matches 9 bases. V was clipped by 5 bases and J by 5 bases; unmatched bases: 4. Per germline, CDR1 LNHNV and CDR2 YYDKDF (reference sequence). The length of the CDR3 is 13 residues. In DNA form, the CDR3 reads TGTGCCACCAGCGGGGACAGGGCCCACGAGCAGTACTTC. It translates to CATSGDRAHEQYF.

On this clone itself: Other DNA sequences in this specimen translate into the identical CDR3. The chain recombines TRBV7-3 with TRBJ2-3; 8 nucleotides agree with TRBD2. The CDR3 is 14 amino acids. The germline V gene encodes CDR1 SGHTA and CDR2 FQGTGA. V trimming: 4 bases; J trimming: 6 bases; junction bases outside the gene matches: 6. The CDR3 is CASSSTGGADTQYF. CDR3 DNA: TGTGCCAGCAGCTCAACCGGGGGGGCGGATACGCAGTATTTT.

V gene TRBV14 combines with J gene TRBJ1-2, with 12 bases lining up with TRBD1. V was pared by 4 bases and J by 8 bases, with 23 bases of the junction left unmatched. Germline CDR1 SGHDN, CDR2 FVKESK. The CDR3 loop spans 20 amino acids. In DNA, the CDR3 is TGTGCCAGCAGCCCGCTCGAGCCCTGCGCCGGGACAGGGGGCGAAAGAGGCTACACCTTC. Residues: CASSPLEPCAGTGGERGYTF. The full variable domain, rest sourced from reference TRBV14 and TRBJ1-2, is EAGVTQFPSHSVIEKGQTVTLRCDPISGHDNLYWYRRVMGKEIKFLLHFVKESKQDESGMPNNRFLAERTGGTYSTLKVQPAELEDSGVYFCASSPLEPCAGTGGERGYTFGSGTRLTVV.

The V and J genes are TRBV7-2 and TRBJ1-6; the match to TRBD1 covers 8 bases. CDR3 length: 15 residues. V shed 6 bases, J shed 8 bases, and the junction held 9 bases outside the gene matches. Germline values: CDR1 SGHTA, CDR2 FQGNSA. The CDR3 is CASRAGQGRDSPLHF. The CDR3 bases are TGTGCCAGCAGGGCCGGACAGGGTAGGGATTCACCCCTCCACTTT. The full variable domain, in which reference TRBV7-2 and TRBJ1-6 provide the parts outside the CDR3, is GAGVSQSPSNKVTEKGKDVELRCDPISGHTALYWYRQSLGQGLEFLIYFQGNSAPDKSGLPSDRFSAERTGGSVSTLTIQRTQQEDSAVYLCASRAGQGRDSPLHFGNGTRLTVT.

This chain joins TRBV10-3 and TRBJ2-7; the match to TRBD1 covers 8 bases. The CDR3 runs to 14 residues. Germline assignment: CDR1 ENHRY and CDR2 SYGVKD. J lost 1 base, V lost 10 bases, and 9 bases had no gene match. DNA for the CDR3: TGTGCCACGAATGGACAGGGCGCGTCCTACGAGCAGTACTTC. It specifies CATNGQGASYEQYF.

The V and J genes are TRBV7-6 and TRBJ1-3; no firm D call. Germline V gene data show CDR1 as SGHVS and CDR2 as FNYEAQ. Deletions cut 5 bases from V and 4 bases from J, with 15 bases between. This CDR3 spans 15 amino acids. In nucleotides, the CDR3 is TGTGCCAGCAGCCGGCTGGGCAGAATAGGAAACACCATATATTTT. It yields the protein CASSRLGRIGNTIYF.

This chain joins TRBV4-1 and TRBJ2-5; D is uncertain. CDR1 is MGHRA, CDR2 YSYEKL, per germline. The V end lost 0 bases, the J end lost 0 bases, and 8 bases lay between the germline ends. The CDR3 totals 15 residues. This CDR3 reads CASSQDWRYQETQYF. In nucleotides, the CDR3 is TGCGCCAGCAGCCAAGATTGGAGATACCAAGAGACCCAGTACTTC.

The genes are TRBV6-5 and TRBJ1-2; 11 bases line up with TRBD1. Per germline, CDR1 MNHEY and CDR2 SVGAGI. The CDR3 runs to 13 residues. V trimming: 6 bases; J trimming: 8 bases; junction bases outside the gene matches: 5. The CDR3 here is CASSWTGGAGYTF. Here the CDR3 DNA reads TGTGCCAGCAGCTGGACAGGGGGCGCGGGCTACACCTTC.

This rearrangement joins TRBV12-2 to TRBJ1-4. TRBV12-2 is termed a pseudogene. The CDR3 length is 13 residues. The CDR3 is CASLFLSNEKLFF. CDR3 in DNA: TGTGCAAGTCTATTCCTGTCGAATGAAAAACTGTTTTTT.

V is TRBV19 and J is TRBJ1-5; 8 bases align to TRBD1. In germline, CDR1 is LNHDA, CDR2 SQIVND (reference sequence). This CDR3 is 15 amino acids long. With 6 bases clipped from V and 6 bases from J, the junction kept 10 bases outside the gene matches. CDR3 DNA: TGTGCCAGTAGCCCCTTGACAGGGGAAGGTCAGCCCCAGCATTTT. Amino acid sequence: CASSPLTGEGQPQHF.

This clone was observed once. This chain links TRBV14 with TRBJ1-1; 7 bases agree with TRBD1. Germline CDR1 is SGHDN and CDR2 is FVKESK. This CDR3 is 15 amino acids long. V lost 3 bases, J lost 2 bases, and 6 bases stayed unmatched. CDR3 loop: CASSHNTGANTEAFF. The CDR3 DNA reads TGTGCCAGCAGCCATAACACAGGGGCTAACACTGAAGCTTTCTTT.

This chain links TRBV19 with TRBJ2-1; weak D call: TRBD1 (5 bases). Germline V gene sequence: CDR1 LNHDA, CDR2 SQIVND (reference sequence). V lost 0 bases and J lost 0, with 9 bases in between. This CDR3 has 16 amino acids. CDR3 protein: CASSIDRVDSYNEQFF. CDR3 sequence (DNA): TGTGCCAGTAGTATAGACAGGGTTGACTCCTACAATGAGCAGTTCTTC.

The J gene is TRBJ2-1, the V gene TRBV11-2, with 10 bases aligning to TRBD2. CDR1 SGHAT and CDR2 FQNNGV come from the germline V gene. The V and J ends lost 2 bases and 2 bases, in that order; junction bases with no gene match: 3. CDR3 length: 16 residues. The CDR3 region is CASSLYSGGTYNEQFF. The CDR3 coding sequence is TGTGCCAGCAGCTTATATAGCGGGGGGACCTACAATGAGCAGTTCTTC.

This chain connects TRBV7-2 to TRBJ1-2, with D uncertain. Germline-derived CDR1 and CDR2 are SGHTA and FQGNSA. The CDR3 extends over 13 amino acids. The V end lost 1 base, the J end lost 5 bases, and 8 bases lay between the germline ends. The CDR3: CASSLGQTYGYTF. The CDR3 coding sequence is TGTGCCAGCAGCTTAGGGCAGACATATGGCTACACCTTC.

The sample holds a few counts of this clone. The chain uses TRBV5-1 and TRBJ2-5, with D unresolved. The CDR3 loop spans 14 amino acids. Trimming cost V 0 bases and J 3 bases, with 9 bases left between them. Germline CDR1 is SGHRS and CDR2 is YFSETQ. The DNA of the CDR3 is TGCGCCAGCAGCTTGGTGGGCAGAAAAGAGACCCAGTACTTC. Translation gives CASSLVGRKETQYF. Variable domain in full (rest from reference TRBV5-1 and TRBJ2-5): KAGVTQTPRYLIKTRGQQVTLSCSPISGHRSVSWYQQTPGQGLQFLFEYFSETQRNKGNFPGRFSGRQFSNSRSEMNVSTLELGDSALYLCASSLVGRKETQYFGPGTRLLVL.

This clone was seen a handful of times. The chain combines TRBV7-9 with TRBJ2-1; D is ambiguous. V was pared by 6 bases and J by 10 bases, with 13 bases between. This CDR3 comprises 12 residues. The germline gives CDR1 SEHNR, CDR2 FQNEAQ (reference sequence). The CDR3 reads CASRFREAEQFF. The CDR3 DNA follows: TGTGCCAGCAGGTTCCGTGAGGCCGAGCAGTTCTTC.

J is TRBJ2-6 and V is TRBV7-2; 7 bases are a match to TRBD2. J was trimmed by 2 bases and V by 1 base; bases with no gene match: 11. Germline CDR1 and CDR2: SGHTA and FQGNSA. The CDR3 covers 19 residues. The chain's CDR3 is CASSLVGLSGVPGANVLTF. Here the CDR3 DNA reads TGTGCCAGCAGCTTAGTCGGGTTGAGCGGGGTGCCTGGGGCCAACGTCCTGACTTTC.

This chain links TRBV7-2 with TRBJ2-1, with D possibly being TRBD2 (5 bases). V was trimmed by 2 bases and J by 7 bases, leaving 9 bases between them. The CDR3 is 13 residues long. The germline V gene has CDR1 SGHTA and CDR2 FQGNSA. The CDR3 nucleotides read TGTGCCAGCAGCTTATTCGGGGTTAATGAGCAGTTCTTC. The encoded protein is CASSLFGVNEQFF.

The chain carries TRBV15 and TRBJ1-2; TRBD1 might be the D (5 bases). Germline V gene sequence: CDR1 LNHNV, CDR2 YYDKDF (reference sequence). The CDR3 spans 13 residues. V was cut by 1 base and J by 6 bases, with 9 bases left in between. CDR3 amino acids: CATSRAQDDGYTF. The CDR3 coding sequence is TGTGCCACCAGCAGAGCACAGGACGATGGCTACACCTTC.

The rearrangement uses TRBV7-6 and TRBJ2-3; D is uncertain. The CDR3 sequence is 15 residues long. Trimming left V 2 bases short and J 6 bases short, with 15 bases between. Germline CDR1 is SGHVS and CDR2 is FNYEAQ. The chain's CDR3 is CASSLLGGRSDTQYF. CDR3 nucleotide sequence: TGTGCCAGCAGCTTATTGGGTGGCAGGTCCGATACGCAGTATTTT.

The genes are TRBV4-3 and TRBJ1-1; D call uncertain. Trimming left V 0 bases short and J 11 bases short, with 16 bases between. The CDR3 is 14 residues long. The germline V gene encodes CDR1 LGHNA and CDR2 YSLEER. DNA for the CDR3: TGCGCCAGCAGCCAAGATCTGAGGGCCCTGGGGGCTTTCTTT. Translating gives CASSQDLRALGAFF.

The chain has TRBV9 and TRBJ1-2; D gene uncertain. The length of the CDR3 is 14 residues. V lost 4 bases and J lost 4, with 14 bases in between. Germline V CDR1 and CDR2: SGDLS, YYNGEE. The CDR3 is CASSKAGLLYGYTF. Written as DNA, the CDR3 is TGTGCCAGCAGCAAAGCAGGCCTCCTCTATGGCTACACCTTC.

The V call is TRBV18, the J call TRBJ1-5, with a possible D match to TRBD1 (5 bases). Between the trimmed V and J ends, which lost 2 bases and 11 bases, there was a span of 19 bases. The CDR3 loop spans 15 amino acids. Per the germline V gene, CDR1 is KGHSH and CDR2 is LQKENI. As DNA, the CDR3 is TGTGCCAGCTCACCAAGTGACAGTCTCCTGGTGGCCCAGCATTTT. This encodes CASSPSDSLLVAQHF.

On this clone: This sample also contains other DNA sequences that code for the same CDR3. The gene calls are TRBV7-9 and TRBJ1-2; D uncertain. The CDR3 covers 12 residues. CDR1 is SEHNR, CDR2 FQNEAQ, per germline (reference sequence). Trimming shortened V by 1 base and J by 4 bases, and 4 bases separated the two germline ends. CDR3 nucleotide sequence: TGTGCCAGCAGCTTAGACACCTATGGCTACACCTTC. It translates to CASSLDTYGYTF.

V and J are TRBV4-3 and TRBJ1-1, with 8 bases lining up with TRBD1. CDR1 and CDR2 from the germline V gene are LGHNA and YSLEER. The CDR3 spans 15 residues. V lost 2 bases and J lost 6; bases outside the gene matches: 8. As DNA, the CDR3 is TGCGCCAGCAGCCAATCCTCCAGGGGGCGAGCTGAAGCTTTCTTT. Encoded protein: CASSQSSRGRAEAFF.

The J gene is TRBJ1-5, the V gene TRBV4-3, with 7 bases matching TRBD1. Per germline, CDR1 LGHNA and CDR2 YSLEER. V lost 2 bases and J lost 7; bases outside the gene matches: 11. The CDR3 has 16 residues. For the CDR3, the DNA is TGCGCCAGCAGCCAACCCAACGACAGGGACGGGCAGCCCCAGCATTTT. It yields the protein CASSQPNDRDGQPQHF.

The V call is TRBV11-1, the J call TRBJ1-1; TRBD1 is a possible D gene (5 bases). Germline CDR1 reads SGHAT; CDR2 reads FQDESV (reference sequence). V dropped 5 bases and J dropped 1 base, with 17 bases sitting between them. This CDR3 has 16 amino acids. Written as DNA, the CDR3 is TGTGCCAGCAGCCTCAAACCAGGGATTTCGAACACTGAAGCTTTCTTT. Protein sequence: CASSLKPGISNTEAFF. The whole variable domain, remainder taken from reference TRBV11-1 and TRBJ1-1, is EAEVAQSPRYKITEKSQAVAFWCDPISGHATLYWYRQILGQGPELLVQFQDESVVDDSQLPKDRFSAERLKGVDSTLKIQPAELGDSAMYLCASSLKPGISNTEAFFGQGTRLTVV.